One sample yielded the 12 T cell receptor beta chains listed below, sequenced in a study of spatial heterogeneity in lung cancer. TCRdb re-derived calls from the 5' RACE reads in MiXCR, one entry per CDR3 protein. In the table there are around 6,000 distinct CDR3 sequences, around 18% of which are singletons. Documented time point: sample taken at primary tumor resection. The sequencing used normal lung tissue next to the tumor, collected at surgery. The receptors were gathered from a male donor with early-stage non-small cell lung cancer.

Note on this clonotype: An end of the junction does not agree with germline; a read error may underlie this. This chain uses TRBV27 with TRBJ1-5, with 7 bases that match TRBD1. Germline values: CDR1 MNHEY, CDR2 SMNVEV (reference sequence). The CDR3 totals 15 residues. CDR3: CASTVTGNSIQPQHF. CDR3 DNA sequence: TGTGCCAGCACCGTGACAGGGAATAGCATTCAGCCCCAGCATTTT.

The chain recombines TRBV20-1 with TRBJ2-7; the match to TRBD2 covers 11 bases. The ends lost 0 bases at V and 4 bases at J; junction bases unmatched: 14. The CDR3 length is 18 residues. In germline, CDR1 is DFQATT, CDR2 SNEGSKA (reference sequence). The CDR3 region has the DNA TGCAGTGCTAGAGATGGGACTAGCGGTTACGTGGTTCGTTACGAGCAGTACTTC. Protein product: CSARDGTSGYVVRYEQYF.

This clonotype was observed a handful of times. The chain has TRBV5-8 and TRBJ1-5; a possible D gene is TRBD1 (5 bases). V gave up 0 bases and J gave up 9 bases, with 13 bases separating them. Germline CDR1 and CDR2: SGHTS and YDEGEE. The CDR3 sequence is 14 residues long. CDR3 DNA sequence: TGTGCCAGCAGCTTGGGGGACGGTGGAGGGCCCCAGCATTTT. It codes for CASSLGDGGGPQHF.

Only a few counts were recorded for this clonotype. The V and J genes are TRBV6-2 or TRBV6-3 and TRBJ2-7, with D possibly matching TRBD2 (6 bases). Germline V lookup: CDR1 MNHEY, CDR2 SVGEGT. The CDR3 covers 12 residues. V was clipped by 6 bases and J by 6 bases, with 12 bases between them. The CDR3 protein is CASSTGGTEQYF. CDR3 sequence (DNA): TGTGCCAGCAGCACCGGCGGGACCGAGCAGTACTTC.

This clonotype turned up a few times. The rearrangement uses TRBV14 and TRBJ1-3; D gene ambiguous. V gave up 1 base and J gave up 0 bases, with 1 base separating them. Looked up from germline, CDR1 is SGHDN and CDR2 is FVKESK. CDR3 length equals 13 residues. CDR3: CASSQVSGNTIYF. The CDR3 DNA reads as TGTGCCAGCAGCCAAGTCTCTGGAAACACCATATATTTT.

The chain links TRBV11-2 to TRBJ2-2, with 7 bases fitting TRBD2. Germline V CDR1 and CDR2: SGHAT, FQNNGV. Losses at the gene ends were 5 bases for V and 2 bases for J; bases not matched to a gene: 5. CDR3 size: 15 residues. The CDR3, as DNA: TGTGCCAGCAGCAAGGGACTATCAAACACCGGGGAGCTGTTTTTT. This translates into CASSKGLSNTGELFF.

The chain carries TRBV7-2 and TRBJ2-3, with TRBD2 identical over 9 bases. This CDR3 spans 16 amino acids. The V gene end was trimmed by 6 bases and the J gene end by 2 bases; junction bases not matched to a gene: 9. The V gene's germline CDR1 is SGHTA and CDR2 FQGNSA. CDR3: CASRVGTSFVTDTQYF. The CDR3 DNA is TGTGCCAGCAGGGTCGGGACTAGCTTTGTCACAGATACGCAGTATTTT. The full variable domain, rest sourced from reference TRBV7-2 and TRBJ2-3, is GAGVSQSPSNKVTEKGKDVELRCDPISGHTALYWYRQSLGQGLEFLIYFQGNSAPDKSGLPSDRFSAERTGGSVSTLTIQRTQQEDSAVYLCASRVGTSFVTDTQYFGPGTRLTVL.

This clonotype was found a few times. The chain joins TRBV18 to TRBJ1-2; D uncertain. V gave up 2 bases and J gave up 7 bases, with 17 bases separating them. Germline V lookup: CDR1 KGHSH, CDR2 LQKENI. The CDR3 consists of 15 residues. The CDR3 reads CASSPRTPDQSGYTF. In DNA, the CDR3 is TGTGCCAGCTCACCAAGGACCCCGGACCAAAGTGGCTACACCTTC. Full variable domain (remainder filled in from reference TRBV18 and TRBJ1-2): NAGVMQNPRHLVRRRGQEARLRCSPMKGHSHVYWYRQLPEEGLKFMVYLQKENIIDESGMPKERFSAEFPKEGPSILRIQQVVRGDSAAYFCASSPRTPDQSGYTFGSGTRLTVV.

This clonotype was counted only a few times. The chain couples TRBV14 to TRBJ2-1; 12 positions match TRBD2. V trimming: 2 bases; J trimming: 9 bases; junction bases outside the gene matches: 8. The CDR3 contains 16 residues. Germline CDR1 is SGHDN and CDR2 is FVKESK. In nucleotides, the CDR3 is TGTGCCAGCAGCCAAACCTCTAGCGGGAGGGCCGCTGAGCAGTTCTTC. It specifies CASSQTSSGRAAEQFF. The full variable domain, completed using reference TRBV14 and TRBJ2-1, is EAGVTQFPSHSVIEKGQTVTLRCDPISGHDNLYWYRRVMGKEIKFLLHFVKESKQDESGMPNNRFLAERTGGTYSTLKVQPAELEDSGVYFCASSQTSSGRAAEQFFGPGTRLTVL.

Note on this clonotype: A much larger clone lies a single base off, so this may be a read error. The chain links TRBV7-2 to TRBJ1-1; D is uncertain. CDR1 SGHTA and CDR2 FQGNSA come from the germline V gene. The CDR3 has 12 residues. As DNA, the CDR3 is TGTGTCAGCAGCTTAGAGGTCCCTGAAGCTTTCTTT. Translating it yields CVSSLEVPEAFF.

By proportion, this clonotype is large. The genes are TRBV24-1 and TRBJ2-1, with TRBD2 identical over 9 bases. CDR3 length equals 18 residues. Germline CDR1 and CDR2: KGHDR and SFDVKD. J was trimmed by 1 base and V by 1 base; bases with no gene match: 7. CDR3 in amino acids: CATSDFLTSGGSYNEQFF. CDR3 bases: TGTGCCACCAGTGATTTCTTGACTAGCGGTGGGTCCTACAATGAGCAGTTCTTC.

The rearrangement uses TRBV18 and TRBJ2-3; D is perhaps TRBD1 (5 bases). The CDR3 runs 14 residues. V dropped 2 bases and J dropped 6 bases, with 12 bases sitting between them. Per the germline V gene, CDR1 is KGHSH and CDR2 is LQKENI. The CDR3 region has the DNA TGTGCCAGCTCACCAGGGGCGTTCCCGGATACGCAGTATTTT. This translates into CASSPGAFPDTQYF.